The 30 T cell receptor beta chains given below trace back to one sample, sequenced in a study of PD-L1 blockade in urothelial cancer. Assay used: immunoSEQ multiplex PCR; TCRdb lists only in-frame clones, some missing. The sample lists under 40,000 clones, around 80% seen once, with 3% to 4.5% in the top ten. This specimen was PBMCs, taken around atezolizumab (anti-PD-L1) treatment. Every receptor here comes from a man aged 70 or older with urothelial cancer.

V usage is TRBV19 and J usage is TRBJ2-5; 9 nucleotides agree with TRBD2. CDR3 length: 15 residues. V trimming: 3 bases; J trimming: 3 bases; junction bases outside the gene matches: 5. Germline V lookup: CDR1 LNHDA, CDR2 SQIVND (reference sequence). The chain's CDR3 is CASSIRWTSEETQYF. The CDR3 DNA follows: TGTGCCAGTAGTATCCGATGGACTAGCGAAGAGACCCAGTACTTC.

In this sample, this clone turned up a few times. The rearrangement uses TRBV7-2 and TRBJ2-5, with TRBD1 matching 10 bases. The CDR3 has 14 amino acids. The junction had 1 base not matched to a gene; V was cut back by 2 bases and J by 4 bases. Per germline, CDR1 SGHTA and CDR2 FQGNSA. The CDR3 DNA is TGTGCCAGCAGCTTAAGGACAGGGGGAGAGACCCAGTACTTC. This sequence encodes CASSLRTGGETQYF. The whole variable domain, remainder taken from reference TRBV7-2 and TRBJ2-5, is GAGVSQSPSNKVTEKGKDVELRCDPISGHTALYWYRQSLGQGLEFLIYFQGNSAPDKSGLPSDRFSAERTGGSVSTLTIQRTQQEDSAVYLCASSLRTGGETQYFGPGTRLLVL.

The V call is TRBV19, the J call TRBJ2-1, with D unresolved. Trimming removed 2 bases at V and 10 bases at J, with 6 bases between. The CDR3 is 11 residues long. CDR1 is LNHDA, CDR2 SQIVND, per germline (reference sequence). CDR3 residues: CASSISEEQFF. In nucleotides, the CDR3 is TGTGCCAGTAGTATAAGTGAGGAGCAGTTCTTC.

CDR3: CASSPQGTSTGELFF. The CDR3 nucleotides read TGTGCCAGCAGCCCCCAGGGGACCAGCACCGGGGAGCTGTTTTTT. The V and J genes are TRBV7-9 and TRBJ2-2, with D possibly TRBD1 on 6 matching bases. V was clipped by 5 bases and J by 4 bases, with 14 bases between them. The CDR3 has 15 amino acids. Germline CDR1 reads SEHNR; CDR2 reads FQNEAQ (reference sequence).

The chain recombines TRBV18 with TRBJ1-1, with TRBD1 identical over 9 bases. The V segment lost 1 base and the J segment 0 bases; nucleotides outside the gene matches: 9. In germline, CDR1 is KGHSH, CDR2 LQKENI. The CDR3 sequence is 18 residues long. The CDR3 DNA reads TGTGCCAGCTCACCACTCGGGACAGGGAGGTTGGTGAACACTGAAGCTTTCTTT. Protein product: CASSPLGTGRLVNTEAFF. The entire variable domain, with the rest obtained from reference TRBV18 and TRBJ1-1, is as follows: NAGVMQNPRHLVRRRGQEARLRCSPMKGHSHVYWYRQLPEEGLKFMVYLQKENIIDESGMPKERFSAEFPKEGPSILRIQQVVRGDSAAYFCASSPLGTGRLVNTEAFFGQGTRLTVV.

The rearrangement uses TRBV7-8 and TRBJ2-2; 7 nucleotides line up with TRBD1. Germline V lookup: CDR1 SGHVS, CDR2 FQNEAQ. CDR3 length equals 14 residues. V shed 6 bases, J shed 7 bases, and the junction held 8 bases outside the gene matches. The CDR3 loop is CASRGQGVVGELFF. The CDR3 coding sequence is TGTGCCAGCAGGGGCCAGGGGGTAGTCGGGGAGCTGTTTTTT.

The gene calls are TRBV5-6 and TRBJ1-2, with D unresolved. Per the germline V gene, CDR1 is SGHDT and CDR2 is YYEEEE. Trimming removed 1 base at V and 5 bases at J, with 9 bases between. The CDR3 consists of 13 residues. The CDR3 DNA sequence: TGTGCCAGCAGCTTGTCGGGGAGTTATGGCTACACCTTC. Translation gives CASSLSGSYGYTF.

The chain recombines TRBV5-1 with TRBJ2-5, with D possibly TRBD2 on 6 matching bases. V lost 4 bases, J lost 4 bases, and 11 bases lay in between. The CDR3 is 13 amino acids. Looked up from germline, CDR1 is SGHRS and CDR2 is YFSETQ. CDR3: CASSRDGRETQYF. CDR3 DNA sequence: TGCGCCAGCAGCCGAGACGGGAGAGAGACCCAGTACTTC.

The chain couples TRBV28 to TRBJ1-3; TRBD1 agrees at 9 bases. J gave up 3 bases and V 5 bases, and 5 bases lay outside the gene matches. Per the germline V gene, CDR1 is MDHEN and CDR2 is SYDVKM. The CDR3 consists of 15 residues. CDR3 loop: CASSVQGAIGNTIYF. DNA for the CDR3: TGTGCCAGCAGTGTACAGGGGGCTATTGGAAACACCATATATTTT.

The chain couples TRBV6-5 to TRBJ1-2, with no clear D. CDR1 MNHEY and CDR2 SVGAGI come from the germline V gene. The CDR3 totals 14 residues. The ends were cut back, 6 bases at V and 4 bases at J, with 15 bases in the middle. CDR3 sequence reads: CASSNNPLFYGYTF. The CDR3 nucleotides are TGTGCCAGCAGCAACAATCCCCTCTTCTATGGCTACACCTTC.

The sample holds one count of this clone. This rearrangement joins TRBV10-1 to TRBJ1-3; no clear D. V was pared by 6 bases and J by 5 bases, with 17 bases between. Looked up from germline, CDR1 is WNHNN and CDR2 is SYGVQD (reference sequence). The CDR3 sequence is 15 residues long. CDR3 sequence (DNA): TGCGCCAGCAGGCAAGCGCCTACCGCTAGAAACACCATATATTTT. This encodes CASRQAPTARNTIYF.

This chain joins TRBV5-6 and TRBJ2-7, with TRBD1 matching over 10 bases. CDR1 and CDR2 from the germline V gene are SGHDT and YYEEEE. V gave up 4 bases and J gave up 1 base; unmatched junction bases: 8. The CDR3 is 16 amino acids. CDR3 amino acids: CASSPGVGQGSYEQYF. Here the CDR3 DNA reads TGTGCCAGCAGCCCGGGGGTGGGACAGGGGTCCTACGAGCAGTACTTC.

The chain couples TRBV6-6 to TRBJ2-1; TRBD2 agrees at 9 bases. There are 16 residues in the CDR3. CDR1 and CDR2 from the germline V gene are MNHNY and SVGAGI (reference sequence). V was clipped by 5 bases and J by 9 bases; unmatched bases: 14. The CDR3 sequence: CASSKPTSGLTLEQFF. CDR3 DNA: TGTGCCAGCAGTAAGCCCACTAGCGGGTTAACTCTTGAGCAGTTCTTC.

The chain recombines TRBV7-2 with TRBJ2-7; 12 bases fit TRBD2. With 3 bases clipped from V and 7 bases from J, the junction kept 7 bases outside the gene matches. The CDR3 covers 15 residues. Germline V gene lookup returns CDR1 SGHTA and CDR2 FQGNSA. The CDR3 bases are TGTGCCAGCAGCTTCCTAGCGGGGGGGCCGAGGGAGCAGTACTTC. Translating gives CASSFLAGGPREQYF. Full variable domain (remainder filled in from reference TRBV7-2 and TRBJ2-7): GAGVSQSPSNKVTEKGKDVELRCDPISGHTALYWYRQSLGQGLEFLIYFQGNSAPDKSGLPSDRFSAERTGGSVSTLTIQRTQQEDSAVYLCASSFLAGGPREQYFGPGTRLTVT.

CDR3 sequence reads: CAISPGTGRTNTEAFF. As DNA, the CDR3 is TGTGCCATCAGTCCCGGGACAGGGAGGACGAACACTGAAGCTTTCTTT. V usage is TRBV10-3 and J usage is TRBJ1-1; 9 nucleotides agree with TRBD1. The CDR3 is 16 residues long. V lost 5 bases and J lost 1; bases outside the gene matches: 8. CDR1 is ENHRY, CDR2 SYGVKD, per germline.

The chain carries TRBV19 and TRBJ2-2; TRBD1 matches at 7 bases. The CDR3 loop spans 14 amino acids. The V and J ends lost 3 bases and 5 bases, in that order; junction bases with no gene match: 3. Germline assignment: CDR1 LNHDA and CDR2 SQIVND (reference sequence). The CDR3 sequence is CASSIEGQTGELFF. The CDR3 DNA reads TGTGCCAGTAGTATTGAGGGACAGACCGGGGAGCTGTTTTTT.

Here the CDR3 DNA reads TGTGCCAGCTCGCGTACCGGGACAGGGGGCTCCTACGAGCAGTACTTC. It encodes CASSRTGTGGSYEQYF. The chain combines TRBV18 with TRBJ2-7, with 11 bases matching TRBD1. From germline, CDR1 is KGHSH and CDR2 LQKENI. J lost 0 bases, V lost 6 bases, and 7 bases had no gene match. The CDR3 runs 16 residues.

The sample holds a few counts of this clone. The CDR3 reads CASSFLSGRNEQFF. As DNA, the CDR3 is TGTGCCAGCAGCTTCCTTAGCGGGAGGAATGAGCAGTTCTTC. This rearrangement joins TRBV13 to TRBJ2-1, with 10 bases aligning to TRBD2. Germline V gives CDR1 PRHDT, CDR2 FYEKMQ (reference sequence). CDR3 length equals 14 residues. Losses at the gene ends were 3 bases for V and 7 bases for J; bases not matched to a gene: 3.

The V gene is TRBV10-3, the J gene TRBJ2-2, with D possibly being TRBD2 (6 bases). The V end lost 6 bases, the J end lost 7 bases, and 15 bases lay between the germline ends. The germline V gene encodes CDR1 ENHRY and CDR2 SYGVKD. The CDR3 loop spans 14 amino acids. The DNA for the CDR3 is TGTGCCATCAGCGAAGATCAGGGAGGCGGGGAGCTGTTTTTT. The encoded protein is CAISEDQGGGELFF.

V usage is TRBV7-8 and J usage is TRBJ2-7; 10 bases line up with TRBD1. The CDR3 is 18 residues long. Per germline, CDR1 SGHVS and CDR2 FQNEAQ. V dropped 2 bases and J dropped 6; count of bases not matched to a gene: 16. The CDR3 spells CASSLRVRQGATALEQYF. The DNA of the CDR3 is TGTGCCAGCAGCTTAAGGGTCCGACAGGGGGCGACAGCCCTCGAGCAGTACTTC.

The chain combines TRBV30 with TRBJ2-4; no clear D. The CDR3 has 12 amino acids. Germline assignment: CDR1 GTSNPN and CDR2 SVGIG (reference sequence). The ends were cut back, 0 bases at V and 7 bases at J, with 7 bases in the middle. The CDR3 nucleotides are TGTGCCTGGAGTGTTCGTGGCAACATTCAGTACTTC. This gives the protein CAWSVRGNIQYF. Together with reference TRBV30 and TRBJ2-4, the CDR3 gives the full variable domain: SQTIHQWPATLVQPVGSPLSLECTVEGTSNPNLYWYRQAAGRGLQLLFYSVGIGQISSEVPQNLSASRPQDRQFILSSKKLLLSDSGFYLCAWSVRGNIQYFGAGTRLSVL.

The chain has TRBV4-1 and TRBJ2-2; TRBD1 matches at 7 bases. Germline V gene sequence: CDR1 MGHRA, CDR2 YSYEKL. V was clipped by 2 bases and J by 0 bases; unmatched bases: 9. This CDR3 region has 18 residues. CDR3 residues: CASSQSTGTASNTGELFF. CDR3 coding DNA: TGCGCCAGCAGCCAATCAACCGGGACAGCTTCGAACACCGGGGAGCTGTTTTTT.

This clone was observed a single time. The chain is built from TRBV27 and TRBJ1-1; 10 bases are a match to TRBD1. This CDR3 has 16 residues. V lost 6 bases, J lost 1 base, and 8 bases stayed unmatched. Germline values: CDR1 MNHEY, CDR2 SMNVEV (reference sequence). The CDR3 reads CASRRGQGVTNTEAFF. The CDR3 region has the DNA TGTGCCAGCAGACGCGGACAGGGGGTTACGAACACTGAAGCTTTCTTT.

In its sample, this clone was seen a few times. J is TRBJ1-1 and V is TRBV7-9; 8 bases match TRBD1. Unmatched junction bases numbered 8, after V lost 1 base and J lost 7 bases. The CDR3 consists of 15 residues. CDR1 is SEHNR and CDR2 is FQNEAQ in the germline V gene (reference sequence). This CDR3 reads CASSLVQGATGEAFF. The CDR3 DNA reads TGTGCCAGCAGCTTAGTTCAGGGGGCAACTGGTGAAGCTTTCTTT.

The chain joins TRBV7-9 to TRBJ1-6; 7 nucleotides align to TRBD1. The CDR3 is made up of 14 amino acids. Trimming removed 4 bases from V and 7 bases from J; junction bases left unmatched: 4. Germline V gene lookup returns CDR1 SEHNR and CDR2 FQNEAQ (reference sequence). CDR3 region: CASSSRDRNSPLHF. DNA of the CDR3: TGTGCCAGCAGCTCCCGGGACAGAAATTCACCCCTCCACTTT. Full variable domain (rest looked up from reference TRBV7-9 and TRBJ1-6): DTGVSQNPRHKITKRGQNVTFRCDPISEHNRLYWYRQTLGQGPEFLTYFQNEAQLEKSRLLSDRFSAERPKGSFSTLEIQRTEQGDSAMYLCASSSRDRNSPLHFGNGTRLTVT.

This chain connects TRBV10-1 to TRBJ2-7; 9 bases match TRBD1. The CDR3 spans 14 residues. J lost 3 bases, V lost 9 bases, and 9 bases had no gene match. Germline V lookup: CDR1 WNHNN, CDR2 SYGVQD (reference sequence). This CDR3 is CARDRGANLYEQYF. CDR3 bases: TGCGCCAGGGACAGGGGCGCCAACCTCTACGAGCAGTACTTC.

The CDR3: CASSFSWGLADSYEQYF. In DNA form, the CDR3 reads TGTGCCAGCAGCTTTTCCTGGGGACTAGCGGACTCCTACGAGCAGTACTTC. The V call is TRBV11-2, the J call TRBJ2-7; TRBD2 matches at 11 bases. V dropped 3 bases and J dropped 0; count of bases not matched to a gene: 7. The CDR3 totals 17 residues. From germline, CDR1 is SGHAT and CDR2 FQNNGV. The full variable domain, rest sourced from reference TRBV11-2 and TRBJ2-7, is EAGVAQSPRYKIIEKRQSVAFWCNPISGHATLYWYQQILGQGPKLLIQFQNNGVVDDSQLPKDRFSAERLKGVDSTLKIQPAKLEDSAVYLCASSFSWGLADSYEQYFGPGTRLTVT.

The chain has TRBV7-6 and TRBJ1-2; D gene uncertain. CDR3 length: 13 amino acids. CDR1 and CDR2 from the germline V gene are SGHVS and FNYEAQ. V was clipped by 6 bases and J by 6 bases, with 14 bases between them. For the CDR3, the DNA is TGTGCCAGCAGTTCGCCGTCGGTTGATGGCTACACCTTC. Residues: CASSSPSVDGYTF.

CDR3 coding DNA: TGTGCCAGCAGCTCCCAGGCGCAGGCCGGGGGGAACACTGAAGCTTTCTTT. Amino acid sequence: CASSSQAQAGGNTEAFF. The chain joins TRBV21-1 to TRBJ1-1. TRBV21-1 is a listed pseudogene. The CDR3 covers 17 residues.

This clone was detected only once. The V call is TRBV27, the J call TRBJ2-1; D call uncertain. There are 13 residues in the CDR3. The germline V and J ends were trimmed by 4 bases and 9 bases, with 13 bases remaining between them. Germline CDR1 reads MNHEY; CDR2 reads SMNVEV (reference sequence). The DNA of the CDR3 is TGTGCCAGCAGTTCCCCTTCCCCGGGTGAGCAGTTCTTC. Translation: CASSSPSPGEQFF.